These T cell receptor beta chains were read from a single sample in a study of CD8+CD57+ T cells in acquired aplastic anemia. TCRdb reanalysed the reads using MiXCR and keeps one entry per CDR3 protein. The sample records 190,000 or so distinct CDR3 sequences, about 59% being singletons. Sequencing used sorted CD4+, CD8+, or CD8+CD57+ T cells (not recorded which) from PBMCs. These receptors were collected from a human donor in good health. Both conserved end residues are part of each CDR3. A D gene is named only where the DNA matches it firmly. Some rows have no size entry. The others give once, few or many, or a class for an expanded clone.

TRBJ1-4,TRBV20-1,TRBD1,many,CSAIVTGGVFF,TGCAGTGCTATAGTCACAGGGGGGGTGTTTTTT
TRBJ2-7,TRBV6-6,TRBD2,.,CASSYSSGSSEQYF,TGTGCCAGCAGTTACTCGAGCGGGAGCAGTGAGCAGTACTTC
TRBJ2-1,TRBV24-1,.,.,CATSDYGAGSMEQFF,TGTGCCACCAGTGATTACGGGGCCGGTAGTATGGAGCAGTTCTTC
TRBJ1-5,TRBV24-1,TRBD1,.,CATSDNRGYQPQHF,TGTGCCACCAGTGACAACAGGGGGTATCAGCCCCAGCATTTT
TRBJ2-7,TRBV20-1,.,many,CSAQTAELYEQYF,TGCAGTGCCCAGACAGCGGAACTCTACGAGCAGTACTTC
TRBJ2-7,TRBV15,.,.,CATSRAGNPSYEQYF,TGTGCCACCAGCAGAGCGGGCAACCCCTCCTACGAGCAGTACTTC
TRBJ1-1,TRBV4-1,.,many,CASSRQESPRTNTEAFF,TGCGCCAGCAGCCGGCAAGAGTCTCCGCGGACGAACACTGAAGCTTTCTTT
TRBJ2-1,TRBV7-6,.,many,CASSASDFGDNEQFF,TGTGCCAGCAGCGCCAGCGACTTCGGGGACAATGAGCAGTTCTTC
TRBJ2-7,TRBV7-9,.,.,CASSRSTGEGYEQYF,TGTGCCAGCAGCCGAAGTACAGGGGAGGGTTACGAGCAGTACTTC
TRBJ1-5,TRBV6-6,.,many,CAEGHQPQHF,TGTGCAGAAGGGCATCAGCCCCAGCATTTT
TRBJ2-5,TRBV6-6,.,.,CASSSSVLADQGTQYF,TGTGCCAGCAGTTCCTCAGTGTTAGCGGATCAAGGGACCCAGTACTTC
TRBJ1-1,TRBV11-1,.,.,CASSLAGTGNTEAFF,TGTGCCAGCAGCTTAGCCGGGACGGGGAACACTGAAGCTTTCTTT
TRBJ2-5,TRBV20-1,.,few,CSARMDSFQETQYF,TGCAGTGCTAGGATGGACAGTTTTCAAGAGACCCAGTACTTC
TRBJ2-7,TRBV9,.,.,CASSYLPSGYEQYF,TGTGCCAGCAGCTATCTACCCTCCGGCTACGAGCAGTACTTC
TRBJ1-3,TRBV7-2,.,once,CASSQASGNTIYF,TGTGCCAGCAGCCAAGCCTCTGGAAACACCATATATTTT
TRBJ1-2,TRBV9,TRBD1,.,CASRQGAGSPNYGYTF,TGTGCCAGCAGACAGGGGGCGGGGAGTCCAAACTATGGCTACACCTTC
TRBJ2-3,TRBV6-2/TRBV6-3,.,few,CASNSKRVGADTQYF,TGTGCCAGCAATAGCAAAAGGGTTGGGGCAGATACGCAGTATTTT